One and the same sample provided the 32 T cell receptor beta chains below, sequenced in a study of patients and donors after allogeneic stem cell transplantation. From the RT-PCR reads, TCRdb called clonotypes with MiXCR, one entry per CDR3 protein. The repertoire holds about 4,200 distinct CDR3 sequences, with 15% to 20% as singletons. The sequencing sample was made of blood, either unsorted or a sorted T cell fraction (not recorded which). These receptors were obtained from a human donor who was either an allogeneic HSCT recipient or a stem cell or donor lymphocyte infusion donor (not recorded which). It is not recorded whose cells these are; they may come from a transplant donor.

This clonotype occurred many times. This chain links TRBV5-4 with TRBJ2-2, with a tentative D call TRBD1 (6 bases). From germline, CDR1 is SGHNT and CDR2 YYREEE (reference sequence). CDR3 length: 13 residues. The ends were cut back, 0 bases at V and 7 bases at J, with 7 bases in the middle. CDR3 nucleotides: TGTGCCAGCAGCTTGGGCAGGGGCGGGGAGCTGTTTTTT. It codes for CASSLGRGGELFF.

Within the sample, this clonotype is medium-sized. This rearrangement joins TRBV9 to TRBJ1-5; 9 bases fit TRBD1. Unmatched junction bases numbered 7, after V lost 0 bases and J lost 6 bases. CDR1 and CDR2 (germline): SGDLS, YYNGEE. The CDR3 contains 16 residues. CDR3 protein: CASSVGQGGPGQPQHF. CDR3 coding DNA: TGTGCCAGCAGCGTAGGACAGGGGGGGCCCGGTCAGCCCCAGCATTTT.

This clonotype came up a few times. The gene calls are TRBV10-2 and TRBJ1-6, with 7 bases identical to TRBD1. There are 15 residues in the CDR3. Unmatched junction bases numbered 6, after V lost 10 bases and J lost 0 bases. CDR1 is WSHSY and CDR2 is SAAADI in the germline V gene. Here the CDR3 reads CATLTGSSYNSPLHF. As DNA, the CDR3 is TGCGCCACCTTGACAGGGAGCTCCTATAATTCACCCCTCCACTTT.

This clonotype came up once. The CDR3 here is CASSARGHSYEQYF. The DNA of the CDR3 is TGTGCCAGCAGTGCCAGGGGCCACTCCTACGAGCAGTACTTC. The V call is TRBV2, the J call TRBJ2-7; tentatively, D is TRBD1 (6 bases). The CDR3 totals 14 residues. The germline gives CDR1 SNHLY, CDR2 FYNNEI. V lost 4 bases to trimming and J lost 0 bases, with 10 bases between them.

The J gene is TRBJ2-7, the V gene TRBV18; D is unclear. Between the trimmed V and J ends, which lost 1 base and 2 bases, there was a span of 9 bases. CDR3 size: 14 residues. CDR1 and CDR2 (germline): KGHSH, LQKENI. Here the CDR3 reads CASSPRWSTYEQYF. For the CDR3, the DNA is TGTGCCAGCTCACCACGCTGGAGCACCTACGAGCAGTACTTC.

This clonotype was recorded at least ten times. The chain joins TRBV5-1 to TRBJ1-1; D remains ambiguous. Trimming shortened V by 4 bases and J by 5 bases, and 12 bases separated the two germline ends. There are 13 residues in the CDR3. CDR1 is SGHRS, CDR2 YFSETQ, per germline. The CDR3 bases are TGCGCCAGCAGCGCTGGTTCCCCGACTGAAGCTTTCTTT. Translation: CASSAGSPTEAFF.

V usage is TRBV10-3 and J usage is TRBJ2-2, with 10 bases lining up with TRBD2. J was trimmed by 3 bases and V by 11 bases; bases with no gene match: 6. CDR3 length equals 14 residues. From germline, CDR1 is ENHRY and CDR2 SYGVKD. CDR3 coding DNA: TGTGCCGCGCTAGCGGGAGCGTACACCGGGGAGCTGTTTTTT. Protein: CAALAGAYTGELFF.

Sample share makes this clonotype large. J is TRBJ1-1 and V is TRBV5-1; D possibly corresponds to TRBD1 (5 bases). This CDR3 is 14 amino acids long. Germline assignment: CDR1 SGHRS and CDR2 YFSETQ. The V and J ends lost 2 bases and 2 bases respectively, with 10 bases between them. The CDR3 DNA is TGCGCCAGCAGCTTAACGGGGGGAAACACTGAAGCTTTCTTT. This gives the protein CASSLTGGNTEAFF.

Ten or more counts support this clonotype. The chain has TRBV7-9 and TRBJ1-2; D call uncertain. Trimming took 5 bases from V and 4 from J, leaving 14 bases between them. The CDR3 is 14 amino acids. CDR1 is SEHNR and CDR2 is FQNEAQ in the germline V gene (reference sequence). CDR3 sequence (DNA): TGTGCCAGCAGCGGACTTCCGCCTCGCTATGGCTACACCTTC. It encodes CASSGLPPRYGYTF.

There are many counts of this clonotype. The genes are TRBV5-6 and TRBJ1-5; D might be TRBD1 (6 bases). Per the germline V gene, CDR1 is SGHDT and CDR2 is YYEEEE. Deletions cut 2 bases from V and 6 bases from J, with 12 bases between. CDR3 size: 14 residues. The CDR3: CASSFRGGFQPQHF. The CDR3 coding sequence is TGTGCCAGCAGCTTCAGGGGAGGTTTTCAGCCCCAGCATTTT.

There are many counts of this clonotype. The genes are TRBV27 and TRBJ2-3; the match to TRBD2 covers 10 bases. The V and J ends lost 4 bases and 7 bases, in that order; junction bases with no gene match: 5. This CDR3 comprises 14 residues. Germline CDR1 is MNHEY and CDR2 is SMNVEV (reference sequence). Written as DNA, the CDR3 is TGTGCCAGCAGTTCAGCGGGGGGGAGATATACGCAGTATTTT. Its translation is CASSSAGGRYTQYF.

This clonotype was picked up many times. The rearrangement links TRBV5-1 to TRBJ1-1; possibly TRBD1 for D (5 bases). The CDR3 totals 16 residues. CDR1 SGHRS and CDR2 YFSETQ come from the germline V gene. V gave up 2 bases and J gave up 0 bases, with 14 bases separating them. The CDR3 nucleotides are TGCGCCAGCAGCTTACTAGACAGTACTCTGAACACTGAAGCTTTCTTT. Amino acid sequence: CASSLLDSTLNTEAFF.

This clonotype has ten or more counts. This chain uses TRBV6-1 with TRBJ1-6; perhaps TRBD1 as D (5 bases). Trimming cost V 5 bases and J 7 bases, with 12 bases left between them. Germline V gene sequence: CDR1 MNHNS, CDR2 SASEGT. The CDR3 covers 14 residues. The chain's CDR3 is CASSRDSRNSPLHF. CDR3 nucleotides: TGTGCCAGCAGTCGCGACAGTCGAAATTCACCCCTCCACTTT.

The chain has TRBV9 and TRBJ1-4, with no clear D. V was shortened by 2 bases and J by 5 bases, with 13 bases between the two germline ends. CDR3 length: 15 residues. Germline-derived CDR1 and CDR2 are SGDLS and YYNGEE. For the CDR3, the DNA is TGTGCCAGCAGCGTCGGGCCACGGTCGAATGAAAAACTGTTTTTT. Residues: CASSVGPRSNEKLFF.

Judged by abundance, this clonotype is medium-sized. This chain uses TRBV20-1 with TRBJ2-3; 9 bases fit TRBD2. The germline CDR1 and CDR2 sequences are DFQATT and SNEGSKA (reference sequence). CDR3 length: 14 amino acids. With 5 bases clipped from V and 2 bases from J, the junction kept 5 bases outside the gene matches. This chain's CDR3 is CSAPRLAVTDTQYF. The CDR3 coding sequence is TGCAGTGCTCCAAGACTAGCGGTCACAGATACGCAGTATTTT.

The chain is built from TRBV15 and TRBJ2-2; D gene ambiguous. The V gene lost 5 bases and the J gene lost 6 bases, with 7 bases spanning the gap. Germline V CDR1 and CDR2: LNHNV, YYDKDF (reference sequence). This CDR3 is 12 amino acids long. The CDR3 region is CATSPQAGELFF. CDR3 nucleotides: TGTGCCACCAGCCCCCAGGCCGGGGAGCTGTTTTTT.

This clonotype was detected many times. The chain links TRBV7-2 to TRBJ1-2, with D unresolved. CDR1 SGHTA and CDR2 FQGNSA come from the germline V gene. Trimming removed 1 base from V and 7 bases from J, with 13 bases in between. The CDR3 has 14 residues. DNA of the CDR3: TGTGCCAGCAGCTTAGGGGTCGCCGGCCGTGGCTACACCTTC. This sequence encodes CASSLGVAGRGYTF.

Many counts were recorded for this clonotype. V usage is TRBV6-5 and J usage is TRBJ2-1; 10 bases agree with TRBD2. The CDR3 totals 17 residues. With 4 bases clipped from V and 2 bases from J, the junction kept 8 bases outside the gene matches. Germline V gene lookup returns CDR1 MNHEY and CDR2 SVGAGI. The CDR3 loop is CASSWSWLAGAYNEQFF. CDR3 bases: TGTGCCAGCAGTTGGAGTTGGCTAGCGGGAGCCTACAATGAGCAGTTCTTC.

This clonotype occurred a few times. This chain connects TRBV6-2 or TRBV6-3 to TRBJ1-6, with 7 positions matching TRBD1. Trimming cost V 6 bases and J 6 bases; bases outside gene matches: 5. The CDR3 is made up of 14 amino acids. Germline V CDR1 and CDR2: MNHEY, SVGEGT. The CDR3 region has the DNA TGTGCCAGCAGCCCCGGACAGGTTAATTCACCCCTCCACTTT. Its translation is CASSPGQVNSPLHF.

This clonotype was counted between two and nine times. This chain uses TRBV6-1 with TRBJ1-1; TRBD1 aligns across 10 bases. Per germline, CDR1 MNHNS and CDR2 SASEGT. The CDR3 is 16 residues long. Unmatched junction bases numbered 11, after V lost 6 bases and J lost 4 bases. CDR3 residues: CASRGTDRGIGTEAFF. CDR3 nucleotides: TGTGCCAGCAGGGGAACGGACAGGGGGATAGGCACTGAAGCTTTCTTT.

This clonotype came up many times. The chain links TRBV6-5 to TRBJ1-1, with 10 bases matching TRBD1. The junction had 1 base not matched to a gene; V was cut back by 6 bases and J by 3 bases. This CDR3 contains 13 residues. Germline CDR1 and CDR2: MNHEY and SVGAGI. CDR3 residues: CASRGTGDTEAFF. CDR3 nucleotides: TGTGCCAGCAGAGGGACAGGGGACACTGAAGCTTTCTTT.

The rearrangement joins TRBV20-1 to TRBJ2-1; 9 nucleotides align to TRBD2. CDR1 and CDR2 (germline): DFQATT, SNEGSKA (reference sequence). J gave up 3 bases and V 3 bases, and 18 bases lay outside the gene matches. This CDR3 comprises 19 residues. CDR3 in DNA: TGCAGTGCTAGTCCTCACGGACACCAGACTAGCGGCCACTACAATGAGCAGTTCTTC. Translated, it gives CSASPHGHQTSGHYNEQFF.

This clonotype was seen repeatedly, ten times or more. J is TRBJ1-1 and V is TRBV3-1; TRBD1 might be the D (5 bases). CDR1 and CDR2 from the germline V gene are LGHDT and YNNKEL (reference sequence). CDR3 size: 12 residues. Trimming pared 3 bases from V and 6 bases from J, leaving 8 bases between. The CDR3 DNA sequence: TGTGCCAGCAGCCAGGGGGGGGCTGAAGCTTTCTTT. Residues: CASSQGGAEAFF.

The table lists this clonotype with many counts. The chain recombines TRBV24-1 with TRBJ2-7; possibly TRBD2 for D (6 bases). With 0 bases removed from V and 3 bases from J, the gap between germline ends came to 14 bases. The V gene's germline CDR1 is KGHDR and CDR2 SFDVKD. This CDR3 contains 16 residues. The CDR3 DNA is TGTGCCACCAGTGATTTGGGCGCTAGCGAGGACTACGAGCAGTACTTC. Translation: CATSDLGASEDYEQYF.

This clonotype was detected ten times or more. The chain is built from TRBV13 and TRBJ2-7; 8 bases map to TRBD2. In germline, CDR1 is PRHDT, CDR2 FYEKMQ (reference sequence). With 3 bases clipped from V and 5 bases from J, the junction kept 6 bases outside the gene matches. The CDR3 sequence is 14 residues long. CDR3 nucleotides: TGTGCCAGCAGCTTCAGCGGGAGTGTAGACGAGCAGTACTTC. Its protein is CASSFSGSVDEQYF.

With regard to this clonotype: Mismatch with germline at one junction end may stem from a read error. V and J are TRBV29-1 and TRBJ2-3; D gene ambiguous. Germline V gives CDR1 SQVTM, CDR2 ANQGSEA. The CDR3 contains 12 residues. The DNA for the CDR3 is TGCAGCGCTGAACCCCAATCAGATACGCAGTATTTT. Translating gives CSAEPQSDTQYF.

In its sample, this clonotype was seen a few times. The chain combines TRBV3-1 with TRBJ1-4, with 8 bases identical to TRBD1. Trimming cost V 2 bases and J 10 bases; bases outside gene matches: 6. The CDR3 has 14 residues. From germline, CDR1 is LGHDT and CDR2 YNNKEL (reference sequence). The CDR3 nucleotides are TGTGCCAGCAGCCAACTGGACAGGGTAGGAAAACTGTTTTTT. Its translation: CASSQLDRVGKLFF.

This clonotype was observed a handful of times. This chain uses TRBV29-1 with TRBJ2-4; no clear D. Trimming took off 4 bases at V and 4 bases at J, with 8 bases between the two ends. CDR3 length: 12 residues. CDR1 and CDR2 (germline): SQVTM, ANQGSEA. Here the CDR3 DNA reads TGCAGCGTTGCAGTGGCGAAAAACATTCAGTACTTC. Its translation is CSVAVAKNIQYF.

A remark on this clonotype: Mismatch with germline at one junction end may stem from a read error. The CDR3 sequence: CSARDGASSYNSPPHF. DNA of the CDR3: TGCAGTGCTAGAGACGGTGCGAGCTCCTATAATTCACCCCCCCACTTT. V usage is TRBV20-1 and J usage is TRBJ1-6; no clear D. CDR1 and CDR2 (germline): DFQATT, SNEGSKA (reference sequence). The CDR3 consists of 16 residues.

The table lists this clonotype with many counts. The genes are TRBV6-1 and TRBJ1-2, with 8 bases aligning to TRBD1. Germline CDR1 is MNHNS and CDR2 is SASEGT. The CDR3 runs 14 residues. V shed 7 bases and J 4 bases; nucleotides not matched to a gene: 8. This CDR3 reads CASTSGGAGYGYTF. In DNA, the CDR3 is TGTGCCAGCACATCAGGGGGCGCGGGCTATGGCTACACCTTC.

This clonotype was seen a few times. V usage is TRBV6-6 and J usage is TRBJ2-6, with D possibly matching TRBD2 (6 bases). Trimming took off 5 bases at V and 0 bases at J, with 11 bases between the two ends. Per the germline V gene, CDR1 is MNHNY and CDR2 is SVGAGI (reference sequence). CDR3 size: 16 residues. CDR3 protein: CASSLTGASGANVLTF. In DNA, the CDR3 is TGTGCCAGCAGTCTCACGGGAGCCTCTGGGGCCAACGTCCTGACTTTC.

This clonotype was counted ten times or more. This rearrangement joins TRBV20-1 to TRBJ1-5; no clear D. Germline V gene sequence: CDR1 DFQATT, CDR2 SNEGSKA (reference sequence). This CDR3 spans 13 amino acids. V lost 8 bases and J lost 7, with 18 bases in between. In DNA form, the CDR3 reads TGCAGTACCACCCGGGATAACCGCCAGCCCCAGCATTTT. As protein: CSTTRDNRQPQHF.